This T cell receptor (beta chain) emerged from a study of brain T cells in children with intractable seizures. The study's findings and limits: Viral specificity was inferred only from CDR3 similarity; HCMV serostatus was unknown. Clones missing pre-surgery may reflect undersampling of that blood sample.

With regard to this clone: Its antigen is as yet unknown.

With 6 bases removed from V and 8 bases from J, the gap between germline ends came to 16 bases. Per the germline V gene, CDR1 is LGHNT and CDR2 is FRNRAP. The CDR3 extends over 13 amino acids. Sequencing was limited to surgery cases with top T cell transcript signatures in brain tissue. Patients received at least one anti-epileptic drug before surgery. Clones were read by immunoSEQ multiplex PCR, and TCRdb kept only the in-frame ones, dropping some. The table lists under 150,000 clones, 85% to 95% of them singletons. The J gene is TRBJ1-2, the V gene TRBV12-5, with D perhaps TRBD1 (6 bases). The origin of this receptor is a boy in the first two years of life with hemimegalencephaly and intractable seizures. Source: peripheral blood, taken at surgery. The CDR3 sequence: CASGPTGSAGYTF. DNA of the CDR3: TGTGCTAGTGGCCCTACAGGGTCGGCGGGCTACACCTTC.